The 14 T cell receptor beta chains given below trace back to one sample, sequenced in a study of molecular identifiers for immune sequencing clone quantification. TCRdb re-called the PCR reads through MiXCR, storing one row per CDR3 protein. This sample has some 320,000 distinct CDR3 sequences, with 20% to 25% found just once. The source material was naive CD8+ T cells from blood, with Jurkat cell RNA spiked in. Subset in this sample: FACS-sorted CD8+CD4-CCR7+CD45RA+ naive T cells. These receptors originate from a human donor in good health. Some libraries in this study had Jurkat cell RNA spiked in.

The chain's CDR3 is CSASGTESSLNTEAFF. The CDR3 DNA is TGCAGTGCTAGCGGTACGGAGTCCTCCTTGAACACTGAAGCTTTCTTT. V gene TRBV20-1 combines with J gene TRBJ1-1; D call uncertain. Germline CDR1 reads DFQATT; CDR2 reads SNEGSKA (reference sequence). The CDR3 loop spans 16 amino acids. The V gene lost 3 bases and the J gene lost 0 bases, with 17 bases spanning the gap.

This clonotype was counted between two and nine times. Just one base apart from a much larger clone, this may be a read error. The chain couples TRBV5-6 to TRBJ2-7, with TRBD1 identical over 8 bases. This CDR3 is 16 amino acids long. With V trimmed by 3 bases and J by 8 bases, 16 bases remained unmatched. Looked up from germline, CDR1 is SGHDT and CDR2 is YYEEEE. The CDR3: CASSWTDRDPWYKQYF. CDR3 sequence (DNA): TGTGCCAGCAGCTGGACGGACAGGGATCCATGGTACAAGCAGTACTTC.

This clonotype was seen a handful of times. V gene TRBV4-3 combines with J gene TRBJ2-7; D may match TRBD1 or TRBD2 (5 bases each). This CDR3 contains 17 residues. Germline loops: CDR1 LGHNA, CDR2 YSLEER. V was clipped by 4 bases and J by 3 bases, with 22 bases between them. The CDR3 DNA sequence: TGCGCCAGCAGCCGGGACCGAACTATCTCTACTGGCTACGAGCAGTACTTC. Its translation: CASSRDRTISTGYEQYF.

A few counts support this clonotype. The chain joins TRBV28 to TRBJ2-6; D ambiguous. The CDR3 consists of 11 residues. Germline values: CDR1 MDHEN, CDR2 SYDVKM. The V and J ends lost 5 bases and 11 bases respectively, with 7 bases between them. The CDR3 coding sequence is TGTGCCAGCAGTGACGCTGACGTCCTGACTTTC. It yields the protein CASSDADVLTF.

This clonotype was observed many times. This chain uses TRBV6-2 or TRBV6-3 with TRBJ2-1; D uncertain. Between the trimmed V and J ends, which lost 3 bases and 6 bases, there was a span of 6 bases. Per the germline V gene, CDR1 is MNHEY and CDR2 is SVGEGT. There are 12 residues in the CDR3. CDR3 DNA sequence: TGTGCCAGCAGTTATTGGGGCAATGAGCAGTTCTTC. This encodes CASSYWGNEQFF.

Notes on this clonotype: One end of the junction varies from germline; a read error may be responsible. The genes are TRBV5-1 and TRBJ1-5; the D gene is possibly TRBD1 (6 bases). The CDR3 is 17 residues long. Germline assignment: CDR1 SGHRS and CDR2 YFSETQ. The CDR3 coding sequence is TGCGCCAGCAGCTTGGTGGGGGGCCCTTATAGCAATCGGCCCCAGCATTTT. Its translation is CASSLVGGPYSNRPQHF.

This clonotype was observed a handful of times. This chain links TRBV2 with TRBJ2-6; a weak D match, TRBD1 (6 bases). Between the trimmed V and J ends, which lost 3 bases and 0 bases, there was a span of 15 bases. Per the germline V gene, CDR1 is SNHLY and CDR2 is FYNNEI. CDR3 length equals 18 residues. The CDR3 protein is CASSDVGARLSGANVLTF. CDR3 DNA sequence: TGTGCCAGCAGTGATGTGGGGGCTCGCCTCTCTGGGGCCAACGTCCTGACTTTC. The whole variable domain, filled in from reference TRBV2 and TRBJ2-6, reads EPEVTQTPSHQVTQMGQEVILRCVPISNHLYFYWYRQILGQKVEFLVSFYNNEISEKSEIFDDQFSVERPDGSNFTLKIRSTKLEDSAMYFCASSDVGARLSGANVLTFGAGSRLTVL.

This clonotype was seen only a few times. The CDR3 loop reads CASIGTGNTGELFF. As DNA, the CDR3 is TGTGCCAGTATCGGGACAGGGAACACCGGGGAGCTGTTTTTT. The gene calls are TRBV19 and TRBJ2-2; 8 bases map to TRBD1. This CDR3 region has 14 residues. Trimming at V came to 7 bases and at J to 1 base, leaving 2 bases not matched to a gene. CDR1 LNHDA and CDR2 SQIVND come from the germline V gene (reference sequence). Full variable domain (remainder filled in from reference TRBV19 and TRBJ2-2): DGGITQSPKYLFRKEGQNVTLSCEQNLNHDAMYWYRQDPGQGLRLIYYSQIVNDFQKGDIAEGYSVSREKKESFPLTVTSAQKNPTAFYLCASIGTGNTGELFFGEGSRLTVL.

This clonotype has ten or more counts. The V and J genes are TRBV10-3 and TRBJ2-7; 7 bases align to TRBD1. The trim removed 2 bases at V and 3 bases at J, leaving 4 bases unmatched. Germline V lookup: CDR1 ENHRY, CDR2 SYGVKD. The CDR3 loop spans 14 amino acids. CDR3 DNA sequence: TGTGCCATCAGTGAGCCGGGACAGCTCTACGAGCAGTACTTC. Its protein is CAISEPGQLYEQYF.

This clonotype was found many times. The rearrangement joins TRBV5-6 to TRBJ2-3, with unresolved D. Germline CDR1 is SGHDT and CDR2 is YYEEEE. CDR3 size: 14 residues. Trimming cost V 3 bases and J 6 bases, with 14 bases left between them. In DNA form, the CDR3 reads TGTGCCAGCAGCTCTATCATTGCTCAGGATACGCAGTATTTT. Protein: CASSSIIAQDTQYF. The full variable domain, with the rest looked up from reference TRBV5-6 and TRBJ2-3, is DAGVTQSPTHLIKTRGQQVTLRCSPKSGHDTVSWYQQALGQGPQFIFQYYEEEERQRGNFPDRFSGHQFPNYSSELNVNALLLGDSALYLCASSSIIAQDTQYFGPGTRLTVL.

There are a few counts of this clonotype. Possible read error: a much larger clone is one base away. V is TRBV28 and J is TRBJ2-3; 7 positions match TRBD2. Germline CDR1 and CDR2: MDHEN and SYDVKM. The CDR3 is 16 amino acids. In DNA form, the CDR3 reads TGTGCCACCTCGCAGACAGAAGCGGGGCCCACAGATTCGCAGTATTTT. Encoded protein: CATSQTEAGPTDSQYF.

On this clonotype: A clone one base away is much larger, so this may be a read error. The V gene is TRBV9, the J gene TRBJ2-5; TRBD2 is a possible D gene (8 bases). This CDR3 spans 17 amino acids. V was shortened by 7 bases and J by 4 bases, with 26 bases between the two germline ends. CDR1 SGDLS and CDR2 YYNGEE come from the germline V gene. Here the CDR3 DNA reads TGTGCCAGCGGCGCCGAGGGGGCTAGCGGGTCACGAGAGACCCAGTACTTC. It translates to CASGAEGASGSRETQYF.

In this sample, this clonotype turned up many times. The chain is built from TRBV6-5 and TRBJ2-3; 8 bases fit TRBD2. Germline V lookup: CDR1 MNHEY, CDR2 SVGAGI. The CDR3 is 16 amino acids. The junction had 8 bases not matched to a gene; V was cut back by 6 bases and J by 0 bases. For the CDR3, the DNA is TGTGCCAGCAGACACAGCGGGAGATCTAGCACAGATACGCAGTATTTT. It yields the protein CASRHSGRSSTDTQYF.

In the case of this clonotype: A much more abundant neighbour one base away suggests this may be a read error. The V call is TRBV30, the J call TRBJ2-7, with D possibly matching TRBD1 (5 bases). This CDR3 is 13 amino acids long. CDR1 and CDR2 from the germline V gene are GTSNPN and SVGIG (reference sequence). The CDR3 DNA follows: TGTGCCTGGACATGGGGCCTCGGGTACGGGCAGTACTTC. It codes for CAWTWGLGYGQYF.